Each of the 18 T cell receptor beta chains below was sequenced from the same sample in a study of T cells in women clearing cervical HPV infection. Some clones are missing from TCRdb's copy, which holds only in-frame ones; the method was immunoSEQ multiplex PCR. The sample totals roughly 30,000 clones; its top ten clones hold approximately 8.1%. The material sequenced was blood buffy coat. Source of these receptors: a woman between 18 and 69 years old with a cervical HPV16 infection that either progressed to CIN3+ or cleared (not recorded which).

In the case of this clone: Read coverage stops 3 residues before the CDR3 terminus; the germline J gene supplies the remainder. V gene TRBV5-1 combines with J gene TRBJ2-5; 8 bases are a match to TRBD1. Germline-derived CDR1 and CDR2 are SGHRS and YFSETQ. The CDR3 is 15 amino acids. V lost 2 bases, J lost 1 base, and 4 bases stayed unmatched. The CDR3 spells CASSFGTGPQETQYF. The DNA read from the CDR3 is TGCGCCAGCAGCTTCGGGACAGGACCCCAAGAGACC.

Points on this clone: The CDR3 is cut off 3 residues early in the read; its end comes from the germline J gene. The chain has TRBV7-2 and TRBJ1-2; D is uncertain. CDR1 and CDR2 (germline): SGHTA, FQGNSA. The CDR3 loop spans 12 amino acids. The CDR3 here is CASSLLQDTYTF. The part of the CDR3 DNA that was read is TGTGCCAGCAGCTTGCTTCAGGATACC.

As concerns this clone: The read falls 3 residues short of the CDR3 end, and the missing part is taken from the germline J gene. The chain is built from TRBV20-1 and TRBJ2-3, with D possibly TRBD2 on 5 matching bases. The V gene's germline CDR1 is DFQATT and CDR2 SNEGSKA (reference sequence). V lost 2 bases to trimming and J lost 6 bases, with 24 bases between them. The CDR3 is made up of 17 amino acids. Incomplete CDR3 DNA: TGCAGTGCTAGACATCCAGTCGGACTCCTAATGCCTGATACG. It yields the protein CSARHPVGLLMPDT. The whole CDR3 protein is CSARHPVGLLMPDTQYF.

As for this clone: The read falls 3 residues short of the CDR3 end, and the missing part is taken from the germline J gene. The chain is built from TRBV4-1 and TRBJ2-7; no definite D call. This CDR3 comprises 16 residues. Trimming shortened V by 0 bases and J by 0 bases, and 12 bases separated the two germline ends. Germline CDR1 is MGHRA and CDR2 is YSYEKL. Here the CDR3 reads CASSQEEIASSYEQYF. The sequenced part of the CDR3 DNA is TGCGCCAGCAGCCAAGAAGAAATAGCCAGCTCCTACGAG.

Turning to this clone: Sequencing ends 3 residues short of the CDR3 end; the germline J gene provides the rest. The chain employs TRBV7-9 and TRBJ1-2; D is possibly TRBD1 (6 bases). The CDR3 has 14 amino acids. CDR1 SEHNR and CDR2 FQNEAQ come from the germline V gene (reference sequence). The covered CDR3 bases are TGTGCCAGCAGTCCTGCTCAGGGGAACTACGAC. The encoded protein is CASSPAQGNYD. The whole CDR3 reads CASSPAQGNYDYTF.

As concerns this clone: The DNA ends 3 residues before the CDR3 does, and the rest of the CDR3 is filled in from the germline J gene. This chain uses TRBV20-1 with TRBJ2-2, with 9 nucleotides matching TRBD2. Germline CDR1 DFQATT, CDR2 SNEGSKA (reference sequence). The CDR3 runs 16 residues. J was trimmed by 5 bases and V by 2 bases; bases with no gene match: 9. CDR3: CSARPRGRGGTGELFF. CDR3 bases read: TGCAGTGCTAGACCCCGGGGGCGGGGGGGGACCGGGGAG.

As regards this clone: Coverage ceases 3 residues before the CDR3 finishes, and the germline J gene fills in the end. The chain joins TRBV5-6 to TRBJ2-7; TRBD2 agrees at 12 bases. Germline-derived CDR1 and CDR2 are SGHDT and YYEEEE. V lost 5 bases, J lost 5 bases, and 8 bases stayed unmatched. This CDR3 comprises 15 residues. CDR3 region: CASSQPSGRANEQYF. The covered CDR3 bases are TGTGCCAGCAGTCAACCTAGCGGGAGGGCTAACGAG.

As to this clone: The junction departs from the called germline gene at one end, perhaps through a read error. The read halts 3 residues ahead of the CDR3 end, with the missing end drawn from the germline J gene. The sample contains more than one DNA sequence encoding this CDR3. The rearrangement joins TRBV6-2 or TRBV6-3 to TRBJ2-2, with 9 bases that match TRBD1. CDR3 length: 12 residues. Germline CDR1 reads MNHEY; CDR2 reads SVGEGT. CDR3 bases read: TGTGCAAGCAGACAGGGGGCCGGGGAG. It yields the protein CASRQGAGE. The entire CDR3 protein is CASRQGAGELFF.

About this clone itself: The CDR3 goes on 3 residues after the read ends, and that part is filled in from the germline J gene. The chain combines TRBV10-1 with TRBJ1-1; D perhaps matches TRBD1 (5 bases). The germline gives CDR1 WNHNN, CDR2 SYGVQD (reference sequence). Deletions cut 10 bases from V and 0 bases from J, with 15 bases between. This CDR3 is 14 amino acids long. CDR3 DNA, as far as it was read: TGCGCCATCAACAGGAGTAGCATGAACACTGAA. Amino acid sequence: CAINRSSMNTE. The whole CDR3 is CAINRSSMNTEAFF.

With regard to this clone: Read coverage stops 3 residues before the CDR3 terminus; the germline J gene supplies the remainder. This chain links TRBV6-1 with TRBJ2-2, with D unresolved. The CDR3 is 16 residues long. Germline V gene data show CDR1 as MNHNS and CDR2 as SASEGT. V lost 1 base and J 2 bases, leaving 11 bases between the germline ends. The CDR3 region is CASSEVVNSNTGELFF. The part of the CDR3 DNA that was read is TGTGCCAGCAGTGAAGTTGTCAACTCCAACACCGGGGAG.

As regards this clone: Coverage ceases 3 residues before the CDR3 finishes, and the germline J gene fills in the end. The genes are TRBV19 and TRBJ1-2; 9 bases line up with TRBD1. CDR1 and CDR2 (germline): LNHDA, SQIVND (reference sequence). The CDR3 extends over 15 amino acids. The trim removed 7 bases at V and 1 base at J, leaving 7 bases unmatched. CDR3 DNA (partial): TGTGCCAGTAAAGGACAGGGGCACTATAACTATGGC. Amino acids: CASKGQGHYNYG. The full CDR3 sequence reads CASKGQGHYNYGYTF.

About this clone itself: With the read ending 3 residues before the CDR3 end, the germline J gene is used to fill in that end. The chain uses TRBV19 and TRBJ2-1; TRBD2 matches 10 bases. J lost 3 bases, V lost 7 bases, and 6 bases had no gene match. The CDR3 covers 15 residues. Germline V gives CDR1 LNHDA, CDR2 SQIVND (reference sequence). This CDR3 is CASNNPSGSYNEQFF. Partial CDR3 DNA: TGTGCCAGTAATAACCCTAGCGGGAGCTACAATGAG.

Concerning this clone: The read finishes 3 residues shy of the CDR3 end, and the germline J gene is used to complete it. V usage is TRBV29-1 and J usage is TRBJ2-1, with D unclear. This CDR3 is built from 15 residues. Germline V lookup: CDR1 SQVTM, CDR2 ANQGSEA. Trimming shortened V by 4 bases and J by 0 bases, and 13 bases separated the two germline ends. The chain's CDR3 is CSVVPWASSYNEQFF. The sequenced part of the CDR3 DNA is TGCAGCGTTGTCCCCTGGGCGAGCTCCTACAATGAG.

CDR3 DNA, as far as it was read: TGTGCCAGCAGCTTCCGGACAGGGAACACTGAA. It codes for CASSFRTGNTE. The whole CDR3 reads CASSFRTGNTEAFF. J is TRBJ1-1 and V is TRBV11-2; 7 bases line up with TRBD1. The read finishes 3 residues shy of the CDR3 end, and the germline J gene is used to complete it. The CDR3 totals 14 residues. V shed 3 bases and J 1 base; nucleotides not matched to a gene: 2. Germline CDR1 is SGHAT and CDR2 is FQNNGV.

Points on this clone: The read terminates 3 residues ahead of where the CDR3 ends, so the germline J gene completes it. The V and J genes are TRBV14 and TRBJ2-7; 11 bases agree with TRBD2. Germline V gene sequence: CDR1 SGHDN, CDR2 FVKESK. The CDR3 is made up of 16 amino acids. V dropped 4 bases and J dropped 4; count of bases not matched to a gene: 9. CDR3: CASSPTLVAGGYEQYF. Partial CDR3 DNA: TGTGCCAGCAGCCCCACCCTTGTAGCGGGAGGGTACGAG.

The CDR3 sequence: CASSLAADFPQYF. CDR3 DNA (partial): TGTGCCAGCAGCTTAGCAGCGGACTTTCCG. The V call is TRBV7-6, the J call TRBJ2-3, with TRBD2 as a possible D gene (5 bases). The read ends 3 residues early relative to the CDR3; the germline J gene fills the gap. CDR3 length: 13 residues. Germline V gene data show CDR1 as SGHVS and CDR2 as FNYEAQ. The variable domain in full, with the rest retrieved from reference TRBV7-6 and TRBJ2-3, is GAGVSQSPRYKVTKRGQDVALRCDPISGHVSLYWYRQALGQGPEFLTYFNYEAQQDKSGLPNDRFSAERPEGSISTLTIQRTEQRDSAMYRCASSLAADFPQYFGPGTRLTVL.

A word on this clone: The junction differs from germline at one of its ends, possibly a read error. The read finishes 3 residues shy of the CDR3 end, and the germline J gene is used to complete it. This sample includes further DNA sequences coding for the same CDR3. V usage is TRBV11-2 and J usage is TRBJ1-1, with D possibly being TRBD1 (6 bases). The germline gives CDR1 SGHAT, CDR2 FQNNGV. The CDR3 consists of 15 residues. Partial CDR3 DNA: TGTGCTAGCAGCTCCAACAGGGTTACGGACACTGAA. Translation: CASSSNRVTDTE. The entire CDR3 reads CASSSNRVTDTEAFF.

The part of the CDR3 DNA that was read is TGTGCCAGCAGCTCGGGGCGGGGAAGTGAGGCG. Translating it yields CASSSGRGSEA. The CDR3 in its entirety is CASSSGRGSEAQYF. The chain recombines TRBV7-2 with TRBJ2-3; maybe TRBD2 (6 bases). The read comes to an end 3 residues before the CDR3 does, leaving the germline J gene to fill in the end. CDR1 and CDR2 (germline): SGHTA, FQGNSA. This CDR3 has 14 residues.